The present T cell receptor beta chain was sequenced within a study of control samples from healthy donors and cancer patients. The V gene's germline CDR1 is MDHEN and CDR2 SYDVKM. With 5 bases removed from V and 9 bases from J, the gap between germline ends came to 10 bases. This CDR3 has 11 residues. Data came from immunoSEQ multiplex PCR; TCRdb stores just in-frame clones and leaves some out. The sample lists roughly 50,000 clones, around 96% occurring once. This sequence joins TRBV28 and TRBJ1-2; the D gene is possibly TRBD1 (6 bases). The TCR was taken from a woman aged 25 to 45 in good health. What was sequenced was blood. The CDR3 loop is CASSPGGSYTF. The DNA for the CDR3 is TGTGCCAGCAGTCCTGGGGGCAGCTACACCTTC.